Sequencing of this TCR beta chain was carried out in a study of T-cell reconstitution after alpha-beta-depleted transplantation in children listed by TCRdb under 2016. For context, the study as a whole: T-cell immune reconstitution after TCRalphabeta/CD19-depleted allogeneic hematopoietic cell transplantation in children was quantitatively tracked in the study by means of TCR repertoire profiling.

Trimming takes 6 bases off V and 5 bases off J; junction bases not matched to a gene: 11. From cysteine to phenylalanine, the CDR3 is 14 amino acids long. The kept DNA is CDR3 alone, 42 bases in frame from the first base. The germline V gene supplies CDR1 SQVTM and CDR2 ANQGSEA. Library prep was done by PCR. TCRdb shows the sequencer as Illumina HiSeq 2500. TCR library preparation used molecular barcoding, with unique molecular identifiers applied to normalize quantification of the TCRbeta repertoire. The public reads were reprocessed in TCRdb via fastp at Q25 and MiXCR, keeping in-frame beta chains. A single entry per CDR3 protein holds the most common genes and DNA from its merged rows. The sample table records some 200,000 distinct CDR3 sequences; about a tenth of these occur just once. Over 5.5% of the sample belongs to the ten largest clones. This clonotype was seen many times. The clone's antigen remains unknown. No quality values exist for individual bases; no much larger clone is one base distant.

The sequencing used PBMCs from the stem cell graft donor, collected from the stem cell graft. This TCR derives from a human donor who donated a stem cell graft to a child with acute lymphoblastic leukemia. The rearranged segments are TRBV29-1 and TRBJ2-7; 9 of the junction bases match TRBD1. The CDR3 here reads CSVKTGGAYNEQYF. The nucleotide sequence is TGCAGCGTCAAAACAGGGGGCGCTTATAACGAGCAGTACTTC.